This T cell receptor beta chain was sequenced for a study of blood T cells in healthy people across ages. Combining a sample-barcoded 5' primer with a J-beta primer mix, a second PCR ran for roughly 7 to 12 cycles. Using its own MiXCR run on the 5' RACE reads, TCRdb lists one record per CDR3 protein. The table lists about 1.4 million distinct CDR3 sequences, around 59% of them singletons. Remarks on this clonotype: The target antigen is unknown.

Notes on the study in general: Naive T cell percentage showed a strong correlation with the diversity of TCR beta. Estimates drawn from one million T cells were deemed to understate diversity. It was not known whether donors were CMV positive (a possible confounder of expanded clonotype changes).

In germline, CDR1 is GTSNPN, CDR2 SVGIG (reference sequence). The CDR3 runs 15 residues. The V and J ends lost 0 bases and 3 bases respectively, with 15 bases between them. Input material: blood. The chain couples TRBV30 to TRBJ2-7; weak D call: TRBD2 (5 bases). This receptor was identified in a man between 18 and 35 years old in good health. CDR3 loop: CAWSVGYGELYEQYF. Written as DNA, the CDR3 is TGTGCCTGGAGTGTCGGTTATGGGGAGCTCTACGAGCAGTACTTC.